What follows are 27 T cell receptor beta chains derived from one specimen sequenced in a study of T-cell memory formation after mild COVID-19. One entry per CDR3 protein results from TCRdb running MiXCR on the 5' RACE reads. The sample holds 300,000 or so distinct CDR3 sequences, around a sixth seen once. Input material: PBMCs or a T cell subset sorted from them (not recorded which). The receptors come from a man between 18 and 35 years old who had mild COVID-19 (a few samples of this study predate the infection). Cell type and time point are not known.

This clonotype was counted between two and nine times. V is TRBV24-1 and J is TRBJ2-1, with D possibly being TRBD1 or TRBD2 (5 bases each). The CDR3 contains 15 residues. Germline CDR1 reads KGHDR; CDR2 reads SFDVKD. V was clipped by 3 bases and J by 5 bases, with 13 bases between them. The CDR3 nucleotides are TGTGCCACCAGTGATCGTGCAGAGGGGAACAATGAGCAGTTCTTC. The encoded protein is CATSDRAEGNNEQFF.

This clonotype was counted only a few times. This chain connects TRBV18 to TRBJ1-5, with D possibly being TRBD1 (5 bases). Trimming took 6 bases from V and 6 from J, leaving 21 bases between them. CDR3 size: 16 residues. In germline, CDR1 is KGHSH, CDR2 LQKENI. This CDR3 reads CASSPFTAREGQPQHF. CDR3 DNA sequence: TGTGCCAGCTCCCCCTTTACCGCCAGGGAAGGTCAGCCCCAGCATTTT.

Only a few counts were recorded for this clonotype. The V and J genes are TRBV4-3 and TRBJ2-1; a weak D match, TRBD2 (6 bases). Per germline, CDR1 LGHNA and CDR2 YSLEER. V lost 0 bases and J lost 4, with 13 bases in between. The CDR3 has 16 amino acids. The CDR3 loop reads CASSQDGGTLYNEQFF. The CDR3 DNA is TGCGCCAGCAGCCAAGATGGGGGGACCCTATACAATGAGCAGTTCTTC.

Only a few counts were recorded for this clonotype. The chain couples TRBV11-2 to TRBJ2-1; D is unclear. The germline V and J ends were trimmed by 8 bases and 1 base, with 12 bases remaining between them. The germline V gene encodes CDR1 SGHAT and CDR2 FQNNGV. The CDR3 consists of 14 residues. The CDR3 region has the DNA TGTGCCAGCGCCAGGAGCGAATCCTACAATGAGCAGTTCTTC. Encoded protein: CASARSESYNEQFF.

The chain links TRBV18 to TRBJ2-5; D is ambiguous. CDR3 length equals 14 residues. The V end lost 3 bases, the J end lost 5 bases, and 13 bases lay between the germline ends. Germline V gives CDR1 KGHSH, CDR2 LQKENI. The CDR3 nucleotides are TGTGCCAGCTCACCTCCTACCCGATCGGAGACCCAGTACTTC. Translation: CASSPPTRSETQYF.

This clonotype was recorded a few times. The V gene is TRBV29-1, the J gene TRBJ1-1, with 11 bases that match TRBD1. Germline V CDR1 and CDR2: SQVTM, ANQGSEA. CDR3 size: 14 residues. J lost 0 bases, V lost 7 bases, and 4 bases had no gene match. Here the CDR3 reads CSGGTGGMNTEAFF. CDR3 DNA sequence: TGCAGCGGGGGGACAGGGGGAATGAACACTGAAGCTTTCTTT.

This clonotype was observed a few times. The chain employs TRBV7-9 and TRBJ2-1; 9 bases map to TRBD2. Germline CDR1 is SEHNR and CDR2 is FQNEAQ (reference sequence). The CDR3 spans 13 residues. The junction had 5 bases not matched to a gene; V was cut back by 8 bases and J by 6 bases. CDR3 protein: CASGRGGANEQFF. The CDR3 DNA is TGTGCCAGCGGCCGCGGGGGGGCCAATGAGCAGTTCTTC.

Ten or more counts support this clonotype. The rearrangement joins TRBV11-2 to TRBJ2-1, with D unresolved. Germline loops: CDR1 SGHAT, CDR2 FQNNGV. The CDR3 contains 14 residues. Trimming cost V 5 bases and J 7 bases, with 15 bases left between them. CDR3 sequence reads: CASSPNTMGNEQFF. The DNA for the CDR3 is TGTGCCAGCAGCCCTAACACGATGGGGAATGAGCAGTTCTTC. Together with reference TRBV11-2 and TRBJ2-1, the CDR3 gives the full variable domain: EAGVAQSPRYKIIEKRQSVAFWCNPISGHATLYWYQQILGQGPKLLIQFQNNGVVDDSQLPKDRFSAERLKGVDSTLKIQPAKLEDSAVYLCASSPNTMGNEQFFGPGTRLTVL.

CDR3 coding DNA: TGTGCCAGCAGCTCGTCCTCACAGGGGCCAAAAGAGACCCAGTACTTC. As protein: CASSSSSQGPKETQYF. This rearrangement joins TRBV7-9 to TRBJ2-5; TRBD1 matches at 7 bases. Germline lookup yields CDR1 SEHNR and CDR2 FQNEAQ (reference sequence). This CDR3 region has 16 residues. J lost 3 bases, V lost 4 bases, and 11 bases had no gene match.

This clonotype was recorded at least ten times. The chain is built from TRBV6-4 and TRBJ2-3; TRBD2 matches 9 bases. Germline values: CDR1 MRHNA, CDR2 SNTAGT. This CDR3 region has 16 residues. V was clipped by 3 bases and J by 2 bases; unmatched bases: 6. The CDR3 coding sequence is TGTGCCAGCAGTGAAAGAGCGGGGGGCCCCACAGATACGCAGTATTTT. This codes for CASSERAGGPTDTQYF.

The V call is TRBV6-5, the J call TRBJ2-7; 10 bases line up with TRBD2. This CDR3 has 14 residues. Germline V gene sequence: CDR1 MNHEY, CDR2 SVGAGI. Trimming took 4 bases from V and 7 from J; bases not matched to a gene: 7. CDR3 loop: CASSSSGGPAEQYF. The CDR3 region has the DNA TGTGCCAGCAGTTCTAGCGGGGGCCCCGCGGAGCAGTACTTC.

This clonotype was detected a few times. The J gene is TRBJ2-7, the V gene TRBV7-2; no reliable D call. V lost 6 bases to trimming and J lost 3 bases, with 9 bases between them. This CDR3 is built from 12 residues. Germline CDR1 reads SGHTA; CDR2 reads FQGNSA. CDR3 DNA: TGTGCCAGCAGTTCTACCCACTACGAGCAGTACTTC. Encoded protein: CASSSTHYEQYF.

This clonotype was detected many times. The rearrangement links TRBV6-4 to TRBJ1-1, with TRBD1 as a possible D gene (5 bases). Germline V gene lookup returns CDR1 MRHNA and CDR2 SNTAGT. Deletions cut 3 bases from V and 4 bases from J, with 9 bases between. The CDR3 length is 13 residues. The CDR3 is CASSEGAGTEAFF. The CDR3 nucleotides read TGTGCCAGCAGTGAAGGGGCGGGCACTGAAGCTTTCTTT.

This clonotype was observed at least ten times. V usage is TRBV7-3 and J usage is TRBJ2-3, with a tentative D call TRBD1 (5 bases). The CDR3 covers 14 residues. The germline gives CDR1 SGHTA, CDR2 FQGTGA. V was shortened by 2 bases and J by 0 bases, with 6 bases between the two germline ends. In nucleotides, the CDR3 is TGTGCCAGCAGCTTAGGGGCGAGCACAGATACGCAGTATTTT. It is translated as CASSLGASTDTQYF.

This clonotype was seen more than once but under ten times. This chain joins TRBV6-2 or TRBV6-3 and TRBJ2-5; possible D gene TRBD1, 5 bases. The CDR3 totals 11 residues. The germline V gene encodes CDR1 MNHEY and CDR2 SVGEGT. Trimming took off 7 bases at V and 4 bases at J, with 7 bases between the two ends. CDR3 nucleotides: TGTGCCAGCAACACAGGAGAGACCCAGTACTTC. This translates into CASNTGETQYF.

The chain is built from TRBV9 and TRBJ1-5; unclear D gene. The V end lost 0 bases, the J end lost 6 bases, and 7 bases lay between the germline ends. From germline, CDR1 is SGDLS and CDR2 YYNGEE. The CDR3 has 13 amino acids. CDR3 protein: CASSVDTGQPQHF. CDR3 in DNA: TGTGCCAGCAGCGTAGACACGGGTCAGCCCCAGCATTTT.

The rearrangement links TRBV27 to TRBJ1-6, with 7 bases matching TRBD1. After removal of 5 bases from V and 10 bases from J, the junction contained 11 bases not matched to a gene. CDR3 length: 15 residues. Per germline, CDR1 MNHEY and CDR2 SMNVEV (reference sequence). As DNA, the CDR3 is TGTGCCAGCAGTGCCGACGACAGGGCGGGCTCACCCCTCCACTTT. It codes for CASSADDRAGSPLHF.

The chain uses TRBV6-1 and TRBJ1-1, with a possible D match to TRBD1 (6 bases). Trimming cost V 7 bases and J 0 bases, with 9 bases left between them. There are 13 residues in the CDR3. Per the germline V gene, CDR1 is MNHNS and CDR2 is SASEGT. The CDR3 is CASTDRLNTEAFF. CDR3 in DNA: TGTGCCAGCACCGACAGGTTGAACACTGAAGCTTTCTTT.

This clonotype was seen a handful of times. This chain links TRBV16 with TRBJ1-6; no firm D call. V was trimmed by 6 bases and J by 7 bases, leaving 16 bases between them. Germline V gives CDR1 KGHSY, CDR2 FQNENV. The CDR3 consists of 15 residues. The CDR3 loop reads CASSLGRASNSPLHF. CDR3 in DNA: TGTGCCAGCAGTCTCGGGAGGGCATCCAATTCACCCCTCCACTTT.

This clonotype was seen more than once but under ten times. This chain links TRBV5-1 with TRBJ1-1, with TRBD1 as a possible D gene (5 bases). V dropped 1 base and J dropped 3 bases, with 19 bases sitting between them. This CDR3 contains 17 residues. Germline V gene lookup returns CDR1 SGHRS and CDR2 YFSETQ. The CDR3 DNA sequence: TGCGCCAGCAGCTTGAGGGGAGGTGGGTACAGCGACACTGAAGCTTTCTTT. It is translated as CASSLRGGGYSDTEAFF.

This clonotype was counted at least ten times. The genes are TRBV7-9 and TRBJ2-6; possible D gene TRBD1, 5 bases. With 6 bases removed from V and 4 bases from J, the gap between germline ends came to 13 bases. Germline CDR1 SEHNR, CDR2 FQNEAQ (reference sequence). CDR3 size: 15 residues. The CDR3 is CASSPPGNGANVLTF. DNA for the CDR3: TGTGCCAGCAGTCCTCCAGGGAACGGGGCCAACGTCCTGACTTTC.

This chain connects TRBV4-3 to TRBJ1-3, with D uncertain. CDR3 length: 18 residues. Germline V gene lookup returns CDR1 LGHNA and CDR2 YSLEER. V lost 0 bases to trimming and J lost 3 bases, with 18 bases between them. The CDR3 nucleotides are TGCGCCAGCAGCCAAGAACTCCCCCGTCGATTGAGTGGAAACACCATATATTTT. Translated: CASSQELPRRLSGNTIYF.

In its sample, this clonotype was seen a few times. The chain has TRBV4-2 and TRBJ1-2; no clear D gene. Germline V CDR1 and CDR2: LGHNA, YNFKEQ. V lost 1 base, J lost 4 bases, and 13 bases lay in between. CDR3 length: 15 amino acids. This CDR3 reads CASSQANVMIYGYTF. DNA of the CDR3: TGTGCCAGCAGCCAAGCCAACGTTATGATCTATGGCTACACCTTC.

This clonotype appeared a few times. V usage is TRBV12-3 or TRBV12-4 and J usage is TRBJ2-6; 8 nucleotides line up with TRBD1. This CDR3 region has 18 residues. With V trimmed by 5 bases and J by 0 bases, 9 bases remained unmatched. CDR3 sequence reads: CASSPRDRRGSGANVLTF. The DNA of the CDR3 is TGTGCCAGCAGTCCCAGGGACAGGAGAGGCTCTGGGGCCAACGTCCTGACTTTC.

The chain joins TRBV27 to TRBJ2-2; D is uncertain. Trimming left V 5 bases short and J 9 bases short, with 16 bases between. The CDR3 spans 14 residues. Germline loops: CDR1 MNHEY, CDR2 SMNVEV (reference sequence). The CDR3 region is CASSPIGLGRELFF. DNA for the CDR3: TGTGCCAGCAGTCCGATTGGTCTAGGACGGGAGCTGTTTTTT.

This clonotype was counted between two and nine times. This sequence joins TRBV5-8 and TRBJ1-2; D is uncertain. The CDR3 loop spans 15 amino acids. The V and J ends lost 0 bases and 4 bases respectively, with 13 bases between them. Germline V gene data show CDR1 as SGHTS and CDR2 as YDEGEE. The CDR3 loop reads CASSLGRPAIYGYTF. The CDR3 DNA reads TGTGCCAGCAGCTTGGGCAGGCCCGCGATCTATGGCTACACCTTC.

This clonotype was seen a handful of times. CDR3 amino acids: CASSLSRLMNTEAFF. The CDR3 nucleotides are TGTGCCAGCAGCCTCTCTCGCCTGATGAACACTGAAGCTTTCTTT. The chain has TRBV11-2 and TRBJ1-1; no clear D gene. CDR1 is SGHAT, CDR2 FQNNGV, per germline. This CDR3 is 15 amino acids long. The V end lost 5 bases, the J end lost 0 bases, and 13 bases lay between the germline ends.